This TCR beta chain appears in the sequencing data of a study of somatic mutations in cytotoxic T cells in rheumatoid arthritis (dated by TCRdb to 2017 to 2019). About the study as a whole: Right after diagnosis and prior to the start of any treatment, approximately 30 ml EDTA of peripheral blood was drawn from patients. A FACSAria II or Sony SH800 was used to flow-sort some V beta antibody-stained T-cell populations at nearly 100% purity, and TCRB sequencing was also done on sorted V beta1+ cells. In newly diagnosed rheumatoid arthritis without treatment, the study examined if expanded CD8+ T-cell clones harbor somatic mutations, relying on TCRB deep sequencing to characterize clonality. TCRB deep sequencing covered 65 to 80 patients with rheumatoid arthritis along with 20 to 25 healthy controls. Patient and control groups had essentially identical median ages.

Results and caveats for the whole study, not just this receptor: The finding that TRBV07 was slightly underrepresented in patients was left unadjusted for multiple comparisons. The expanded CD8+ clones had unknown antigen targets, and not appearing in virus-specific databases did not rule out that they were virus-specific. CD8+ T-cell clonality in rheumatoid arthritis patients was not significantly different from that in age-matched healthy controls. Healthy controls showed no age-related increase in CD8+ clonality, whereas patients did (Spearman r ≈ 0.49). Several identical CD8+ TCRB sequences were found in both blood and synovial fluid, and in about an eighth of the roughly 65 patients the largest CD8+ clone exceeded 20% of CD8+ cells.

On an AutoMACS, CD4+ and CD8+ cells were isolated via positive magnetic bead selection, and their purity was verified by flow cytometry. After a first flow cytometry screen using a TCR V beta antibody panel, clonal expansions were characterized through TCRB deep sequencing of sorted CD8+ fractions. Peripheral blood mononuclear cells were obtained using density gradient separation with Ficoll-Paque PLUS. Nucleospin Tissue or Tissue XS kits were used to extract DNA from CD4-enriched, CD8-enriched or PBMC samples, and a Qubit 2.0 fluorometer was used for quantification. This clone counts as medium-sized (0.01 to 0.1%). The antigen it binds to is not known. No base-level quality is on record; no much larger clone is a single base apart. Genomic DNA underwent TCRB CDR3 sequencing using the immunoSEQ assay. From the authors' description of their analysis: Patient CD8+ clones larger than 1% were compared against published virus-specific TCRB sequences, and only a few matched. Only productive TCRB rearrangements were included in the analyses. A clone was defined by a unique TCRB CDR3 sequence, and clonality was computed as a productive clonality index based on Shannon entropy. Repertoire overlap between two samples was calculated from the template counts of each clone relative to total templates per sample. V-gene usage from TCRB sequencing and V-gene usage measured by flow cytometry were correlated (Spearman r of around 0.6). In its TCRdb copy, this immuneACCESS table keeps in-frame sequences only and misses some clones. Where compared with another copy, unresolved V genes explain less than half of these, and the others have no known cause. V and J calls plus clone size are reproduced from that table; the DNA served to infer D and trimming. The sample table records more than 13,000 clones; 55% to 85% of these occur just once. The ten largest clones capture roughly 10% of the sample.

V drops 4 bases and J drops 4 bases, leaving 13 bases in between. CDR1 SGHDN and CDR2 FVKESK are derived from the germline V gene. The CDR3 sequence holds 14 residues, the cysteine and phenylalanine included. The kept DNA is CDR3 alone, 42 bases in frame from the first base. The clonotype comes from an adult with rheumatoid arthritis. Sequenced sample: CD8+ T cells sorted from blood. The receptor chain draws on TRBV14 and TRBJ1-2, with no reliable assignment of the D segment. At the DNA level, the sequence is TGTGCCAGCAGCCCCCCCGGGAGTCTCTATGGCTACACCTTC. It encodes CASSPPGSLYGYTF.